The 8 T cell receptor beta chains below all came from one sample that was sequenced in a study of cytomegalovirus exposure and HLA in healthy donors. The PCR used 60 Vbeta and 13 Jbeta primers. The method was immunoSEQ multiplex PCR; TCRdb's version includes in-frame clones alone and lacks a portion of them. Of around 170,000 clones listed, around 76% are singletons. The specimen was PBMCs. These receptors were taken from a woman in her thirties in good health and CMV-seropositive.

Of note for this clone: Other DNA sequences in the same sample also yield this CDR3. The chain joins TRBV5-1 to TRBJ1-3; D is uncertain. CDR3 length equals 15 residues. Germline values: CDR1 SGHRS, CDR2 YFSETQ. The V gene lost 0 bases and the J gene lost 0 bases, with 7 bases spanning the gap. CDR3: CASSLAGSSGNTIYF. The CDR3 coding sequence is TGCGCCAGCAGCTTGGCCGGGAGCTCTGGAAACACCATATATTTT.

The CDR3 DNA follows: TGTGCCAGCACCGCTTGGGGAGGGAACGAGCAGTACTTC. Amino acid sequence: CASTAWGGNEQYF. V is TRBV11-2 and J is TRBJ2-7, with 7 bases that match TRBD2. The germline V gene has CDR1 SGHAT and CDR2 FQNNGV. There are 13 residues in the CDR3. Trimming took 7 bases from V and 5 from J; bases not matched to a gene: 8.

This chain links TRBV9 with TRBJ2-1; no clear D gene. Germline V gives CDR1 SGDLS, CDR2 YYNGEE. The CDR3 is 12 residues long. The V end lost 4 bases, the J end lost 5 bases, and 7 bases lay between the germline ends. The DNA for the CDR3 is TGTGCCAGCAGCTTTGGAGACAATGAGCAGTTCTTC. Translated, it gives CASSFGDNEQFF.

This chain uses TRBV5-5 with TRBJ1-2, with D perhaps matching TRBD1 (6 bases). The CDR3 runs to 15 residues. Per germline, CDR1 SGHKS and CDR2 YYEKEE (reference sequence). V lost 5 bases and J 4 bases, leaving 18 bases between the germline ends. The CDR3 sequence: CASSLEAGAGYGYTF. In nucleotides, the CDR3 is TGTGCCAGCAGTCTGGAGGCGGGGGCGGGCTATGGCTACACCTTC.

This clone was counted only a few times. The CDR3 bases are TGCGCCAGCAGCCAACCCGTAGTAGTCAGGGGCCCTAATCAGCCCCAGCATTTT. Translated, it gives CASSQPVVVRGPNQPQHF. The V gene is TRBV4-3, the J gene TRBJ1-5, with D tentatively TRBD1 (6 bases). Trimming removed 2 bases at V and 4 bases at J, with 21 bases between. This CDR3 region has 18 residues. The germline gives CDR1 LGHNA, CDR2 YSLEER.

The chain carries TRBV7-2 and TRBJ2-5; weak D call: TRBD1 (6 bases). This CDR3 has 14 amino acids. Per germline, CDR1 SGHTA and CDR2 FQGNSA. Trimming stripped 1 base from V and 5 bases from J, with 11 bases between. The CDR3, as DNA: TGTGCCAGCAGCTTAGGGACAGCCCGGGAGACCCAGTACTTC. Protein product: CASSLGTARETQYF.

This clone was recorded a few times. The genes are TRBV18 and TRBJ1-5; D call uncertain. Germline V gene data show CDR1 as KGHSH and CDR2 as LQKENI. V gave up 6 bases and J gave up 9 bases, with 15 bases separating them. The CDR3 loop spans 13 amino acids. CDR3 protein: CASSPGEGRPQHF. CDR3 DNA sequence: TGTGCCAGCTCCCCCGGGGAGGGTCGGCCCCAGCATTTT. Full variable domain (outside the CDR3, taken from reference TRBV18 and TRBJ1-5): NAGVMQNPRHLVRRRGQEARLRCSPMKGHSHVYWYRQLPEEGLKFMVYLQKENIIDESGMPKERFSAEFPKEGPSILRIQQVVRGDSAAYFCASSPGEGRPQHFGDGTRLSIL.

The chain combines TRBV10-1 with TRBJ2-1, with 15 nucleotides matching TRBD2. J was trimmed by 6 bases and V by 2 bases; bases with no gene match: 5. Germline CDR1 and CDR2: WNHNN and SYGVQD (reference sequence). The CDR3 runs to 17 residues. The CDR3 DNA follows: TGCGCCAGCAGTGAGCCAAGGACTAGCGGGGGGGCCAATGAGCAGTTCTTC. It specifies CASSEPRTSGGANEQFF.